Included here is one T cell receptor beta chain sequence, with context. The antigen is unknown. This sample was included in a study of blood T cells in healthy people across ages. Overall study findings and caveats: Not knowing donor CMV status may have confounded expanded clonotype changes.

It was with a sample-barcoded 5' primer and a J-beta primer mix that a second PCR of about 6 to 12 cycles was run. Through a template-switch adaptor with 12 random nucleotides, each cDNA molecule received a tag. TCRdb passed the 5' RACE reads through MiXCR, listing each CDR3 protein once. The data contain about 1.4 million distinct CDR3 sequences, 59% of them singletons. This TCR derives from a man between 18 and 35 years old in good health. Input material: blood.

The chain's CDR3 is CASSLEGPPITTNEKLFF. CDR3 DNA sequence: TGTGCCAGCAGTTTAGAGGGCCCTCCTATTACAACTAATGAAAAACTGTTTTTT. The V and J genes are TRBV27 and TRBJ1-4, with unresolved D. V lost 2 bases to trimming and J lost 0 bases, with 16 bases between them. This CDR3 spans 18 amino acids. CDR1 MNHEY and CDR2 SMNVEV come from the germline V gene (reference sequence).